The 15 T cell receptor beta chains below all came from one sample that was sequenced in a study of T cell responses to AZD1222 COVID-19 vaccine. The repertoire was sequenced with immunoSEQ multiplex PCR; TCRdb's copy has only in-frame clones and lacks some. The repertoire holds about 88,000 clones, with around 92% as singletons. Sample: peripheral blood, taken on day 0 of AZD1222 vaccination. Receptor source: an adult in good health.

V and J are TRBV14 and TRBJ2-3, with TRBD2 matching 8 bases. The CDR3 spans 17 residues. V was pared by 3 bases and J by 4 bases, with 12 bases of the junction left unmatched. Germline CDR1 SGHDN, CDR2 FVKESK. Here the CDR3 reads CASSQYTGTRVSDTQYF. The CDR3 bases are TGTGCCAGCAGCCAGTACACCGGGACTAGGGTCTCAGATACGCAGTATTTT.

The chain uses TRBV5-4 and TRBJ2-7, with D possibly TRBD2 on 5 matching bases. CDR3 size: 19 residues. V was trimmed by 0 bases and J by 2 bases, leaving 24 bases between them. Germline CDR1 and CDR2: SGHNT and YYREEE (reference sequence). CDR3 sequence reads: CASSLVGLTPERVPYEQYF. The CDR3 DNA reads as TGTGCCAGCAGCTTGGTCGGGCTCACACCGGAGAGGGTTCCCTACGAGCAGTACTTC.

CDR3 coding DNA: TGTGCCAGCAGTTTATGGGGGGGGAACGGTAACAATGAGCAGTTCTTC. The encoded protein is CASSLWGGNGNNEQFF. The chain employs TRBV27 and TRBJ2-1; TRBD2 agrees at 7 bases. The CDR3 spans 16 residues. Germline V gene sequence: CDR1 MNHEY, CDR2 SMNVEV (reference sequence). The ends lost 1 base at V and 5 bases at J; junction bases unmatched: 8.

The CDR3 bases are TGTGCCAGCAGCAACAAGGTGAACACTGAAGCTTTCTTT. It yields the protein CASSNKVNTEAFF. This rearrangement joins TRBV3-1 (or the pseudogene TRBV3-2) to TRBJ1-1; D is undetermined. Trimming removed 5 bases from V and 0 bases from J, with 7 bases in between. Germline V CDR1 and CDR2: LGHDT, YNNKEL (reference sequence). The CDR3 runs to 13 residues.

V and J are TRBV19 and TRBJ1-2; a weak D match, TRBD1 (5 bases). CDR3 length equals 15 residues. The germline V gene has CDR1 LNHDA and CDR2 SQIVND (reference sequence). V shed 3 bases and J shed 3 bases, with 14 bases lying between them. CDR3 DNA sequence: TGTGCCAGTAGTATGCCCTCGACAGTCTACTATGGCTACACCTTC. Amino acids: CASSMPSTVYYGYTF.

The chain links TRBV4-1 to TRBJ2-2; 7 positions agree with TRBD1. CDR1 is MGHRA, CDR2 YSYEKL, per germline. V was clipped by 0 bases and J by 7 bases; unmatched bases: 8. The CDR3 has 16 residues. The CDR3 region is CASSQDWDSKYGELFF. The CDR3 bases are TGCGCCAGCAGCCAAGATTGGGACAGTAAATACGGGGAGCTGTTTTTT.

The chain couples TRBV29-1 to TRBJ2-2; D tentatively fits TRBD1 or TRBD2 (5 bases each). Germline CDR1 and CDR2: SQVTM and ANQGSEA. The V end was cut by 7 bases, the J end by 7 bases, with 25 bases between. The CDR3 loop spans 16 amino acids. CDR3 bases: TGCAGCGCGGGATTACTTGGGGGTCGCTCGGGCGGGGAGCTGTTTTTT. As protein: CSAGLLGGRSGGELFF.

This rearrangement joins TRBV19 to TRBJ2-3; 9 bases line up with TRBD1. Looked up from germline, CDR1 is LNHDA and CDR2 is SQIVND (reference sequence). The V segment lost 8 bases and the J segment 6 bases; nucleotides outside the gene matches: 24. The CDR3 spans 19 residues. CDR3 DNA sequence: TGTGCCAGTTCCATTCAACAGACAGGGGGAATGCTGCCGCGGGATACGCAGTATTTT. Translating gives CASSIQQTGGMLPRDTQYF.

The chain links TRBV4-1 to TRBJ2-5; 14 positions agree with TRBD2. CDR3 length equals 16 residues. Per germline, CDR1 MGHRA and CDR2 YSYEKL. The V segment lost 4 bases and the J segment 3 bases; nucleotides outside the gene matches: 4. The CDR3 region is CASSPGTSGREETQYF. The DNA for the CDR3 is TGCGCCAGCAGCCCTGGGACTAGCGGGAGAGAAGAGACCCAGTACTTC.

The gene calls are TRBV9 and TRBJ2-1, with D perhaps matching TRBD1 or TRBD2 (5 bases each). Trimming cost V 4 bases and J 2 bases, with 10 bases left between them. The CDR3 is made up of 14 amino acids. CDR1 is SGDLS, CDR2 YYNGEE, per germline. The CDR3 spells CASSRDLAYNEQFF. CDR3 in DNA: TGTGCCAGCAGCCGGGACCTAGCCTACAATGAGCAGTTCTTC.

This clone was detected only once. V gene TRBV2 combines with J gene TRBJ1-1; a weak D match, TRBD1 (5 bases). The CDR3 is 14 residues long. The V gene lost 7 bases and the J gene lost 5 bases, with 17 bases spanning the gap. CDR1 and CDR2 (germline): SNHLY, FYNNEI. The DNA for the CDR3 is TGTGCCAGCAAAACCGCCGGGGGAGGGACTGAAGCTTTCTTT. Translating gives CASKTAGGGTEAFF.

This clone was detected only once. The V and J genes are TRBV2 and TRBJ2-7; the D gene could be TRBD1 or TRBD2 (5 bases each). The CDR3 covers 15 residues. The V and J ends lost 2 bases and 5 bases respectively, with 16 bases between them. Germline V gives CDR1 SNHLY, CDR2 FYNNEI. The CDR3 region is CASSEPPGRYHEQYF. DNA for the CDR3: TGTGCCAGCAGTGAACCCCCGGGGCGCTACCACGAGCAGTACTTC.

The V and J genes are TRBV29-1 and TRBJ2-3, with TRBD1 matching 8 bases. The J segment lost 2 bases and the V segment lost 0 bases, leaving 7 bases of the junction unmatched. CDR1 is SQVTM and CDR2 is ANQGSEA in the germline V gene. This CDR3 has 16 residues. The CDR3: CSVEDWDRIATDTQYF. The CDR3 DNA is TGCAGCGTTGAAGACTGGGACAGGATAGCCACAGATACGCAGTATTTT.

V usage is TRBV6-5 and J usage is TRBJ2-7; no clear D. V lost 0 bases and J 4 bases, leaving 10 bases between the germline ends. Germline assignment: CDR1 MNHEY and CDR2 SVGAGI. The CDR3 spans 14 residues. CDR3 in DNA: TGTGCCAGCAGTTACTCGATTGGTGGGTACGAGCAGTACTTC. Translation gives CASSYSIGGYEQYF.

J is TRBJ2-3 and V is TRBV5-5; possible D gene TRBD2, 6 bases. Trimming pared 0 bases from V and 0 bases from J, leaving 11 bases between. The CDR3 loop spans 16 amino acids. Germline V gives CDR1 SGHKS, CDR2 YYEKEE (reference sequence). CDR3 residues: CASSLAAGRSTDTQYF. The CDR3, as DNA: TGTGCCAGCAGCTTGGCGGCGGGGAGGAGCACAGATACGCAGTATTTT.